Sequencing of this TCR beta chain was carried out in a study of T cells after yellow fever vaccination. About the research overall: Preparation of fractions with low cell numbers was performed using SMART-Seq v4 Ultra Low Input.

CDR3 length equals 16 residues. V was cut by 6 bases and J by 0 bases, with 14 bases left in between. Germline lookup yields CDR1 SEHNR and CDR2 FQNEAQ (reference sequence). From the 5' RACE reads, TCRdb called clonotypes with MiXCR, one entry per CDR3 protein. The sample consists of 400,000 or so distinct CDR3 sequences, 18% of them appearing once. Notes on the study in general: Only a minor proportion of clonotypes was detected across both CD4 and CD8 compartments. Primary-vaccination clones mostly resurfaced post-booster (less than 98% CD4, about 87% CD8). Abundant bulk-derived clonotypes could contaminate FACS-sorted repertoires.

Remarks on this clonotype: Its matching antigen is unknown.

The receptor was derived from a man between 18 and 35 years old who received the YFV17D yellow fever vaccine. This specimen consisted of PBMCs, obtained before the yellow fever booster vaccination. V gene TRBV7-9 combines with J gene TRBJ2-2; the D gene is possibly TRBD1 (6 bases). The CDR3 protein is CASSWTEAPNTGELFF. DNA of the CDR3: TGTGCCAGCAGTTGGACAGAAGCTCCGAACACCGGGGAGCTGTTTTTT.